Below are 9 T cell receptor beta chains sequenced from a single sample in a study of persistence of HIV-infected CD4 T cells. These TCRs' antigens remain unknown. This was the immunoSEQ version 4 assay in survey mode. Produced via immunoSEQ multiplex PCR; TCRdb's table is partial and in-frame only. The table has approximately 45,000 clones, more than 80% seen once. Anti-CD3/anti-CD28 beads served as a nonspecific positive control stimulus. CD4+ T cells upregulating both CD40 ligand and CD69 were sorted as responding cells. This material consisted of CD4+ T cells sorted from PBMCs after approximately 19-hour stimulation, taken from a patient who received antiretroviral therapy. The receptors were gathered from an adult woman with HIV who was CMV-seropositive.

The gene calls are TRBV5-1 and TRBJ2-5; maybe TRBD1 (5 bases). Germline CDR1 and CDR2: SGHRS and YFSETQ. CDR3 length: 16 amino acids. V dropped 4 bases and J dropped 2 bases, with 18 bases sitting between them. The CDR3 here is CASSQGLGSQQETQYF. The CDR3 nucleotides read TGCGCCAGCAGCCAGGGTTTGGGCAGTCAGCAAGAGACCCAGTACTTC.

This chain connects TRBV5-1 to TRBJ2-3; 10 positions match TRBD1. With V trimmed by 3 bases and J by 0 bases, 4 bases remained unmatched. The CDR3 length is 16 residues. Germline V gives CDR1 SGHRS, CDR2 YFSETQ. The CDR3 DNA reads TGCGCCAGCAGCTATGGGACAGGGGCTAGCACAGATACGCAGTATTTT. Translating it yields CASSYGTGASTDTQYF.

This clone was recorded a few times. V is TRBV19 and J is TRBJ1-5; D not resolved. Germline CDR1 is LNHDA and CDR2 is SQIVND (reference sequence). V gave up 3 bases and J gave up 4 bases, with 7 bases separating them. This CDR3 contains 13 residues. The CDR3 DNA reads as TGTGCCAGTAGTATTGCCAGTAATCAGCCCCAGCATTTT. Amino acids: CASSIASNQPQHF.

The genes are TRBV14 and TRBJ1-4; perhaps TRBD1 as D (5 bases). The germline V gene encodes CDR1 SGHDN and CDR2 FVKESK. This CDR3 has 12 amino acids. Trimming shortened V by 4 bases and J by 8 bases, and 8 bases separated the two germline ends. CDR3 region: CASSPQGEKLFF. In DNA, the CDR3 is TGTGCCAGCAGCCCCCAGGGAGAAAAACTGTTTTTT.

This chain connects TRBV3-1 (or the pseudogene TRBV3-2) to TRBJ2-1; possibly TRBD1 or TRBD2 for D (5 bases each). Trimming pared 5 bases from V and 5 bases from J, leaving 16 bases between. The CDR3 runs to 15 residues. The germline V gene has CDR1 LGHDT and CDR2 YNNKEL (reference sequence). CDR3 residues: CASSFGTPKDNEQFF. The CDR3 nucleotides read TGTGCCAGCAGCTTCGGGACGCCTAAGGACAATGAGCAGTTCTTC.

The V gene is TRBV18, the J gene TRBJ1-5; D may be TRBD1 (5 bases). Trimming cost V 4 bases and J 3 bases, with 22 bases left between them. CDR1 KGHSH and CDR2 LQKENI come from the germline V gene. The CDR3 has 18 residues. CDR3 protein: CASSLGRARGRNNQPQHF. CDR3 bases: TGTGCCAGCTCACTGGGTAGGGCAAGGGGTCGCAACAATCAGCCCCAGCATTTT.

The table lists this clone with a count of one. CDR3 coding DNA: TGTGCCAGCAGCTCGTTCAGCGATGAAAAACTGTTTTTT. This sequence encodes CASSSFSDEKLFF. The genes are TRBV11-3 and TRBJ1-4; D gene ambiguous. V lost 4 bases and J lost 6, with 9 bases in between. CDR3 length: 13 amino acids. Per the germline V gene, CDR1 is SGHNT and CDR2 is YENEEA.

The chain couples TRBV3-1 (or the pseudogene TRBV3-2) to TRBJ2-3, with 12 positions matching TRBD2. The V gene's germline CDR1 is LGHDT and CDR2 YNNKEL (reference sequence). The ends lost 4 bases at V and 6 bases at J; junction bases unmatched: 8. This CDR3 has 16 residues. The CDR3 spells CASSRRTSGAQDTQYF. CDR3 nucleotides: TGTGCCAGCAGCCGCCGGACTAGCGGGGCTCAGGATACGCAGTATTTT.

The rearrangement links TRBV28 to TRBJ2-3; possible D gene TRBD2, 6 bases. Germline V gene lookup returns CDR1 MDHEN and CDR2 SYDVKM. This CDR3 comprises 14 residues. The V end was cut by 3 bases, the J end by 4 bases, with 11 bases between. The DNA of the CDR3 is TGTGCCAGCAGTTTTGGCGGGACCCCAGATACGCAGTATTTT. The encoded protein is CASSFGGTPDTQYF.